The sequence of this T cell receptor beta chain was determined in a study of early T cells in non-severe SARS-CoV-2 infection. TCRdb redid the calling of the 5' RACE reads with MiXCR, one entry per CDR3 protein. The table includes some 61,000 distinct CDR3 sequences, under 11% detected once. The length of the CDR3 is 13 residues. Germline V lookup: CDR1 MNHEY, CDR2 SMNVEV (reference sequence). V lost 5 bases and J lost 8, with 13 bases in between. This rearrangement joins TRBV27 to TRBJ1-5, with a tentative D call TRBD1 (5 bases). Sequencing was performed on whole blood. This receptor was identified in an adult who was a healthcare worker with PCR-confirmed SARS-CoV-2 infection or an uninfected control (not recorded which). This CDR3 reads CASSPWGGEPQHF. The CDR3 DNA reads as TGTGCCAGCAGTCCCTGGGGCGGCGAGCCCCAGCATTTT.